This T cell receptor beta chain emerged from a study of blood T cell repertoires in COVID-19. TCRdb's table, derived via immunoSEQ multiplex PCR, lists solely in-frame clones and lacks some. This table has some 45,000 clones, about three quarters appearing once. The sequencing sample was made of peripheral blood. The receptor was isolated from a man between 65 and 85 years old with active or convalescent COVID-19.

CDR3 DNA sequence: TGTGCCAGCAGTATTAGGTTGTCGGGGTCCTACGAGCAGTACTTC. Its translation is CASSIRLSGSYEQYF. The chain employs TRBV28 and TRBJ2-7; possible D gene TRBD2, 5 bases. This CDR3 region has 15 residues. The germline CDR1 and CDR2 sequences are MDHEN and SYDVKM. V dropped 5 bases and J dropped 1 base, with 15 bases sitting between them. The full variable domain, with the rest looked up from reference TRBV28 and TRBJ2-7, is DVKVTQSSRYLVKRTGEKVFLECVQDMDHENMFWYRQDPGLGLRLIYFSYDVKMKEKGDIPEGYSVSREKKERFSLILESASTNQTSMYLCASSIRLSGSYEQYFGPGTRLTVT.